Listed here is a single T cell receptor (beta chain). This sample stems from a study of blood T cell repertoires in COVID-19. In the study overall: Sites across the United States, Italy and Spain contributed samples from acute and convalescent COVID-19. PBMCs, B-cell-depleted T cells, or T cells provided the cDNA or gDNA that made up the material.

Authors' processing steps: From reference gene primer amplification, estimates of nucleated cell counts were derived. Here immunoSEQ multiplex PCR was the method, and the copy in TCRdb shows in-frame clones only, minus some. V, J and clone size reflect that table, while D and trimming were determined from the DNA. The sample contains tens of thousands of clones, around 90% of which appear only once. The V and J ends lost 3 bases and 5 bases, in that order; junction bases with no gene match: 4. This CDR3 comprises 14 residues. Looked up from germline, CDR1 is DFQATT and CDR2 is SNEGSKA (reference sequence).

The specimen sequenced was peripheral blood. This clonotype was obtained from a man aged 60 to 69 with acute or convalescent COVID-19. This chain links TRBV20-1 with TRBJ1-6; 7 bases line up with TRBD1. The CDR3 loop is CSASRQGNNSPLHF. DNA for the CDR3: TGCAGTGCTAGTCGACAGGGAAATAATTCACCCCTCCACTTT.